This TCR beta chain was recorded in a study of blood T cells in healthy people across ages. Looking at the study overall: The capture of about one barcoded beta molecule per two T cells was achieved by template switching.

A J-beta primer mix and a sample-barcoded 5' primer were used in a second PCR of about 6 to 12 cycles. Each CDR3 protein gets one entry after TCRdb re-called the 5' RACE reads with MiXCR. The data contain roughly 1,500,000 distinct CDR3 sequences, 40% to 50% of them singletons. The V end lost 6 bases, the J end lost 4 bases, and 11 bases lay between the germline ends. There are 13 residues in the CDR3. Worth noting for this clonotype: The antigen remains unidentified. Just one base apart from a much larger clone, this may be a read error.

Study-wide points: Long-lived and aged donors differed, with more naive CD4+ cells and higher diversity in the long-lived.

Each donor had around 9.2 milliliters of peripheral blood drawn. This clonotype originated in a woman under 30 in good health. The specimen sequenced was blood. The J gene is TRBJ2-3, the V gene TRBV12-3 or TRBV12-4; D call uncertain. The CDR3 protein is CASSRPRSDTQYF. DNA for the CDR3: TGTGCCAGCAGCCGGCCCAGATCAGATACGCAGTATTTT.